This record concerns one T cell receptor (beta chain) sequence. Its specific antigen is unknown. No much larger clone exists at a distance of one base, and base qualities are not known. Library method: 5' RACE. The sequencer was an Illumina HiSeq 2500. A second PCR of roughly 7 to 11 cycles was performed with a sample-barcoded 5' primer and a J-beta primer mix. A template-switch 5' adaptor carrying 12 random nucleotides introduced a unique molecular identifier onto each TCR beta cDNA molecule. Each sample yielded at least 2.5 million CDR3-containing paired-end reads. First-strand cDNA synthesis was performed from all RNA using the Mint cDNA synthesis kit, with priming by a TRBC-specific oligonucleotide. Following uracil-DNA glycosylase treatment, a first 18-cycle PCR with universal primers M1SS and BC2_uni_R was performed on all cDNA. The original pipeline was this. For normalization, 1 million high-quality reads were randomly selected from each sample, with every read carrying a distinct molecular identifier. Reads with shared molecular identifiers were discarded instead of being binned into consensus sequences. MiTCR, set to a Q25 quality threshold and the strictest error-elimination algorithm, was used for CDR3 identification, clonotype clustering and error correction. A nonparametric unseen species model with Euler transformation was used to estimate lower-bound total TCR beta diversity. TCRdb handled the public reads itself, with Q25 trimming in fastp and clone calling in MiXCR, and kept productive beta chains. Identical CDR3 proteins give one entry, which carries the most common genes and DNA. None of the V and J calls come from the authors' own analysis; TCRdb made them. The sample data list 1 million or so distinct CDR3 sequences, and over 35% of these were observed just once. The ten largest account for approximately 17% of the sample.

Taken from the germline V gene, the CDR1 and CDR2 loops are MNHNS and SASEGT. There are 13 amino acids in the CDR3, from cysteine to phenylalanine inclusive. The CDR3 DNA has 39 bases and is translated from base 1. V trim: 10 bases; J trim: 3 bases; unmatched bases: 3. This sample is drawn from a study of blood T cells in healthy people across ages (dated by TCRdb to between 2015 and 2016). Concerning the study at large: Template switching captured roughly one uniquely barcoded TCR beta cDNA molecule per two T cells in model experiments. Using deep sequencing normalized with unique cDNA molecular identifiers, the study measured how TCR beta repertoire diversity changes with age. Four age groups were formed from the donors: young (average 16 years), middle-aged (around 37), aged (roughly 56) and long-lived (about 80). Donors of different ages were randomly distributed across sequencing lanes to avoid experimental bias. Two additional independent replicas of 1 million unique cDNA reads from the same blood draw were analyzed for two donors (one aged 18 to 30 and one aged 80 or older).

Systemically healthy Caucasian individuals from Russia, 39 in total and aged about 6 to 95 years, were included as donors. Each donor gave 9 to 10 milliliters of peripheral blood, collected into EDTA-treated Vacutainer tubes. Ficoll-Paque density-gradient centrifugation was used to isolate PBMCs, with at least 6 million obtained per sample. Total RNA was extracted from PBMCs with Trizol reagent, with at least 6 micrograms obtained per sample. The percentages of naive CD45RAhigh/CD27high T cells were determined by flow cytometry on a PBMC aliquot from every donor. Paper-wide results and their limitations: Estimates of total diversity based on one million sequenced T cells were considered lower bounds and underestimates. Because the CMV infection status of the donors was unknown, age-related changes in expanded clonotypes may potentially have been confounded. Bulk unsorted PBMC profiling prevented conclusive comparison of naive and antigen-experienced compartments. As age increased, observed TCR beta diversity per million T cells dropped in a roughly linear way, and a significant reduction was already evident by age 40. Compared with the aged group, more naive CD4+ T cells, fewer expanded clones and increased TCR diversity were shown by the long-lived group, suggesting age selection. Observed TCR beta diversity correlated strongly with the percentage of naive T cells measured by flow cytometry.

The sequenced material came from blood. Here the chain combines TRBV6-1 and TRBJ2-7, with 13 bases in between that match TRBD2. The receptor was derived from a woman aged 60-70 years in good health. The nucleotide sequence is given as TGTGCCATCGGACTAGCGGGAGACTACGAGCAGTACTTC. Its protein is CAIGLAGDYEQYF.